The rows below give T cell receptor beta chains drawn from one sample of a study of blood T cells in healthy people across ages. Each CDR3 protein gets one entry after TCRdb re-called the 5' RACE reads with MiXCR. The profile covers 1.5 million or so distinct CDR3 sequences, with 42% appearing a single time and 7.9% taken by the ten largest. Specimen: blood. Source of these receptors: a woman aged 18-35 years in good health. The CDR3 runs from the conserved cysteine through the conserved F or W. D genes are given only for firm matches. Clone size is shown for a subset of rows, as once, few, many or a class of expanded clone.

V gene,D gene,J gene,clone size,CDR3 DNA,CDR3 protein
TRBV19,NA,TRBJ2-3,few,TGTGCCAGTAGTATTTATCCCGGGACCAGCACAGATACGCAGTATTTT,CASSIYPGTSTDTQYF
TRBV7-2,NA,TRBJ1-5,NA,TGTGCCAGCAGCTTAAGGGGACCGGGTCAGCCCCAGCATTTT,CASSLRGPGQPQHF
TRBV2,NA,TRBJ1-3,NA,TGTGCCAGCAGCGGGGAGGGCCTCTCTGGAAACACCATATATTTT,CASSGEGLSGNTIYF
TRBV12-3/TRBV12-4,TRBD2,TRBJ2-1,few,TGTGCCAGCAGTTTACCGGGACTAGCGGGGGCTTACAATGAGCAGTTCTTC,CASSLPGLAGAYNEQFF
TRBV7-3,NA,TRBJ2-1,NA,TGTGCCAGCAGCTTAACAGTAATGACGGGGGCCCCGGTAGAGCAGTTCTTC,CASSLTVMTGAPVEQFF
TRBV9,NA,TRBJ1-6,many,TGTGCCAGGGAGCGGGAGCCCCTCCACTTT,CAREREPLHF
TRBV5-1,NA,TRBJ2-3,NA,TGCGCCAGCAGCTTGGGTAGGATGGGAGATACGCAGTATTTT,CASSLGRMGDTQYF
TRBV7-9,NA,TRBJ1-1,NA,TGTGCCAGCAGCCGGACAATCGGGATGAACACTGAAGCTTTCTTT,CASSRTIGMNTEAFF
TRBV7-9,NA,TRBJ2-7,NA,TGTGCCAGCAATCGAGTCCAGAACGAGCAGTACTTC,CASNRVQNEQYF
TRBV29-1,NA,TRBJ2-7,many,TGCAGCGTTTACCTCCGCCCCTACGAGCAGTACTTC,CSVYLRPYEQYF
TRBV20-1,NA,TRBJ2-5,few,TGCAGTGCCCCAGGGCCCCCTAGCGTCAAAGAGACCCAGTACTTC,CSAPGPPSVKETQYF
TRBV20-1,NA,TRBJ2-5,NA,TGCAGTGCTAGGAAGGGTGCGGGGCAAGAGACCCAGTACTTC,CSARKGAGQETQYF
TRBV7-9,NA,TRBJ2-6,NA,TGTGCCAGCAGCTTAGCAAGAGGGGTATCCGGGGCCAACGTCCTGACTTTC,CASSLARGVSGANVLTF
TRBV4-2,TRBD1,TRBJ2-3,many,TGTGCCAGCAGCCAAGGGGACTGGACAGGGGGAGATACGCAGTATTTT,CASSQGDWTGGDTQYF
TRBV4-2,NA,TRBJ2-4,NA,TGTGCCAGCAGCTGGGGGGGCGACATTCAGTACTTC,CASSWGGDIQYF
TRBV20-1,TRBD2,TRBJ2-1,NA,TGCAGTGCTCCGTCTCCCCGGGAGGGTTTCGATGAGCAGTTCTTC,CSAPSPREGFDEQFF
TRBV6-5,NA,TRBJ2-3,few,TGTGCCAGCAGCCTGGGACTCTCCCTCCCAGATACGCAGTATTTT,CASSLGLSLPDTQYF
TRBV5-1,TRBD2,TRBJ2-3,few,TGCGCCAGCAGCTTAACTGGGACTAGCCCAGATACGCAGTATTTT,CASSLTGTSPDTQYF
TRBV6-5,TRBD2,TRBJ2-7,few,TGTGCCAGCAGTCTCCGAGTAGCGGGCATCTACGAGCAGTACTTC,CASSLRVAGIYEQYF
TRBV24-1,NA,TRBJ2-5,NA,TGTGCCACCAGTGACCCCCGGGGAATAGGGACCCAGTACTTC,CATSDPRGIGTQYF
TRBV7-2,NA,TRBJ2-3,many,TGTGCCAGCAGCCCCAGCTGGGACGCGGGCTGGGCAGATACGCAGTATTTT,CASSPSWDAGWADTQYF
TRBV10-1,NA,TRBJ1-2,few,TGCGCCAGCAGTGAGGGTTCTCGGTATGGCTACACCTTC,CASSEGSRYGYTF
TRBV20-1,TRBD2,TRBJ2-3,NA,TGCAGTGCTAGAGATAACCCGGGAGGTGGGGCAGATACGCAGTATTTT,CSARDNPGGGADTQYF
TRBV18,NA,TRBJ2-5,NA,TGTGCCAGCTCCCAGAGCGGAGGAGAGACCCAGTGCTTC,CASSQSGGETQCF
TRBV12-3/TRBV12-4,NA,TRBJ2-1,NA,TGTGCCAGCAGTTTCGGGGGCAATTGGGAACGCTCCTACAATGAGCAGTTCTTC,CASSFGGNWERSYNEQFF
TRBV25-1,TRBD1,TRBJ1-2,NA,TGTGCCAGCAGTGGAGGGGGGACAGGAATTAACTATGGCTACACCTTC,CASSGGGTGINYGYTF
TRBV5-1,TRBD2,TRBJ2-7,NA,TGCGCCAGCAGTACTAGCGGGGCCACTTACGAGCAGTACTTC,CASSTSGATYEQYF
TRBV6-5,TRBD2,TRBJ2-7,few,TGTGCCAGCAGTTACCTACATTGGGATAGCGGGGGATACGAGCAGTACTTC,CASSYLHWDSGGYEQYF
TRBV18,TRBD2,TRBJ2-3,NA,TGTGCCAGCTCACCGGTCAGCGGGACCTCAGATACGCAGTATTTT,CASSPVSGTSDTQYF
TRBV6-5,NA,TRBJ2-6,NA,TGTGCCACCCGTGCAGAGACCGGGGCCAACGTCCTGACTTTC,CATRAETGANVLTF
TRBV6-6,NA,TRBJ2-7,NA,TGTGCCAGCAGTTACGCCCGTTACGAGCAGTACTTC,CASSYARYEQYF
TRBV24-1,NA,TRBJ2-3,NA,TGTGCCACCAGTGATTGGGGGGAAGATACGCAGTATTTT,CATSDWGEDTQYF
TRBV4-1,NA,TRBJ2-7,NA,TGCGCCAGCAGCCAAGAGAAACGAGCGGAATTATACGAGCAGTACTTC,CASSQEKRAELYEQYF
TRBV7-2,TRBD1,TRBJ2-5,NA,TGTGCCAGCAGCGCAGCGGGACAGGGGGCGGGAGACCAGTACTTC,CASSAAGQGAGDQYF
TRBV6-1,NA,TRBJ2-3,NA,TGTGCCAGCAGTGAATCGTCTAGCCTAGATACGCAGTATTTT,CASSESSSLDTQYF
TRBV7-6,NA,TRBJ2-3,few,TGTGCCAGCAGCTTAGGTTTGGGGGTTAGCACAGATACGCAGTATTTT,CASSLGLGVSTDTQYF
TRBV21-1,NA,TRBJ1-1,NA,TGTGCCAGCAGCAAAGGGGTAAACAGGGGTCCCAACACTGAAGCTTTCTTT,CASSKGVNRGPNTEAFF
TRBV27,NA,TRBJ1-5,NA,TGTGCCAGCAGTTTAGTTGGTCAGCCCAATCAGCCCCAGCATTTT,CASSLVGQPNQPQHF
TRBV20-1,TRBD2,TRBJ2-7,few,TGCAGTGCTAGAGGGCGAGCGGGAGGGTACGAGCAGTACTTC,CSARGRAGGYEQYF
TRBV20-1,NA,TRBJ2-7,NA,TGCAGTGCTAGAGTTCAGTCCTACGAGCAGTACTTC,CSARVQSYEQYF
TRBV12-3/TRBV12-4,NA,TRBJ1-2,NA,TGTGCCAGCAGTTTCGGGGGACCTAACTATGGCTACACCTTC,CASSFGGPNYGYTF